This T cell receptor (beta chain) originates from a study of T-cell reconstitution after alpha-beta-depleted transplantation in children. V shed 3 bases, J shed 5 bases, and the junction held 8 bases outside the gene matches. Germline CDR1 is DFQATT and CDR2 is SNEGSKA (reference sequence). The CDR3 is 15 amino acids. This clonotype was counted many times. This sample's TCRbeta library carried unique molecular identifier barcodes. TCRdb fed the PCR reads into MiXCR, producing one record per CDR3 protein. The sample includes around 600,000 distinct CDR3 sequences, approximately 16% of them seen just once.

The genes are TRBV20-1 and TRBJ2-5, with 11 bases matching TRBD2. This receptor was obtained from a human donor who donated a stem cell graft to a child with acute myeloid leukemia. Here the sequenced sample was PBMCs from the stem cell graft donor, taken from the stem cell graft. Here the CDR3 DNA reads TGCAGTGCTAGTAACCTAGCGGGGGGCCTGGAGACCCAGTACTTC. Protein product: CSASNLAGGLETQYF.